Described below is a single TCR beta chain sequence and its context. Its antigen is undetermined. The sample is drawn from a study of blood T cells in healthy people across ages. Study outcomes and limitations: Compared with aged donors, long-lived donors showed fewer expanded clones, suggesting selection.

There were healthy Caucasian individuals from Russia, aged 6 to 90, serving as donors. Donors gave roughly 10 milliliters of peripheral blood apiece. A minimum of 7 million PBMCs was isolated per sample. Next came a second PCR, run for about 7 to 11 cycles, which used a sample-barcoded 5' primer along with a J-beta primer mix. One entry per CDR3 protein, called by TCRdb with MiXCR from the 5' RACE reads. The sample shows fewer than 1.5 million distinct CDR3 sequences, around 39% of them seen only once. The CDR3 consists of 14 residues. Germline V gene sequence: CDR1 SGHRS, CDR2 YFSETQ. After removal of 4 bases from V and 7 bases from J, the junction contained 6 bases not matched to a gene.

The receptor was isolated from a woman aged 18-35 years in good health. The sequenced sample consisted of blood. J is TRBJ1-5 and V is TRBV5-1; TRBD1 aligns across 9 bases. The CDR3 coding sequence is TGCGCCAGCAGCGCCGACAGGGGGTCGCAGCCCCAGCATTTT. Amino acid sequence: CASSADRGSQPQHF.